The 24 T cell receptor beta chains below all came from one sample that was sequenced in a study of shared clonotypes between healthy human individuals (dated by TCRdb to between 2020 and 2021). CD8 naive samples consisted of CD45RO-negative cells that were positively selected for CCR7, yielding a CD45RA+CCR7+ population without TemRA cells. The library was generated by the immunoSEQ multiplex PCR assay. The source is immuneACCESS, and TCRdb retained only in-frame sequences with V and J called. Part of the clones is not carried over; for the studies checked, unresolved V genes explain less than half of this, and the remainder is unexplained. The sample has over 2,000,000 clones on record, roughly 93% of them singletons. Around 1.8% of the sample lies in the top ten. Sequences were obtained from naive CD8+ T cells from PBMCs. In light of the paper, this sample's cell subset or site label describes: CD45RA+CCR7+. Receptor source: a young man in good health. Some clones in this sample may be carry-over from other donors' samples.

J is TRBJ1-2 and V is TRBV29-1; 7 positions agree with TRBD1. The CDR3 contains 11 residues. V lost 8 bases to trimming and J lost 4 bases; unmatched junction nucleotides: 4. Looked up from germline, CDR1 is SQVTM and CDR2 is ANQGSEA. The CDR3 DNA is TGCAGCATGAGACAGGGCTATGGCTACACCTTC. This gives the protein CSMRQGYGYTF. Complete variable domain (other parts from reference TRBV29-1 and TRBJ1-2): SAVISQKPSRDICQRGTSLTIQCQVDSQVTMMFWYRQQPGQSLTLIATANQGSEATYESGFVIDKFPISRPNLTFSTLTVSNMSPEDSSIYLCSMRQGYGYTFGSGTRLTVV.

V and J are TRBV28 and TRBJ1-5, with a possible D match to TRBD1 (5 bases). Germline CDR1 and CDR2: MDHEN and SYDVKM. Trimming pared 3 bases from V and 4 bases from J, leaving 13 bases between. This CDR3 comprises 15 residues. The CDR3 nucleotides are TGTGCCAGCAGTTTTGGGTCAGGGTGGAATCAGCCCCAGCATTTT. Its protein product is CASSFGSGWNQPQHF.

The chain recombines TRBV15 with TRBJ2-7; the D is unclear. V shed 0 bases and J shed 2 bases, with 5 bases lying between them. Germline V gene sequence: CDR1 LNHNV, CDR2 YYDKDF (reference sequence). The CDR3 has 13 amino acids. Written as DNA, the CDR3 is TGTGCCACCAGCAGAGAATCTCCCTACGAGCAGTACTTC. Its translation is CATSRESPYEQYF.

The chain couples TRBV27 to TRBJ2-1; maybe TRBD2 (6 bases). CDR1 is MNHEY and CDR2 is SMNVEV in the germline V gene (reference sequence). V gave up 5 bases and J gave up 0 bases, with 8 bases separating them. The CDR3 runs to 14 residues. The CDR3 loop is CASSNSGSYNEQFF. The CDR3 nucleotides are TGTGCCAGCAGTAATAGCGGCTCCTACAATGAGCAGTTCTTC.

The genes are TRBV29-1 and TRBJ1-4; the D gene is possibly TRBD1 (5 bases). This CDR3 is 14 amino acids long. V lost 4 bases and J lost 8, with 17 bases in between. Germline CDR1 SQVTM, CDR2 ANQGSEA. The CDR3 reads CSVANGGGGEKLFF. The CDR3 DNA sequence: TGCAGCGTTGCAAATGGGGGAGGTGGAGAAAAACTGTTTTTT.

This chain connects TRBV13 to TRBJ1-2; TRBD1 aligns across 10 bases. The V gene end was trimmed by 5 bases and the J gene end by 6 bases; junction bases not matched to a gene: 6. This CDR3 contains 14 residues. Germline values: CDR1 PRHDT, CDR2 FYEKMQ (reference sequence). The CDR3 DNA reads as TGTGCCAGCAGCCCCCGGACAGGGGGGCATGGCTACACCTTC. This gives the protein CASSPRTGGHGYTF.

With respect to this clone: Different DNA sequences within this sample yield the same CDR3. The chain joins TRBV7-9 to TRBJ1-1, with TRBD1 matching over 10 bases. The CDR3 has 14 residues. Germline assignment: CDR1 SEHNR and CDR2 FQNEAQ (reference sequence). V lost 1 base and J lost 6; bases outside the gene matches: 2. The CDR3 is CASSLGGTGAEAFF. The CDR3 bases are TGTGCCAGCAGCTTAGGTGGGACAGGGGCTGAAGCTTTCTTT.

The gene calls are TRBV27 and TRBJ2-7, with D maybe TRBD2 (5 bases). Germline assignment: CDR1 MNHEY and CDR2 SMNVEV (reference sequence). The CDR3 sequence is 15 residues long. V shed 8 bases and J shed 2 bases, with 19 bases lying between them. The CDR3 loop is CASSSDGEWTYEQYF. The CDR3 nucleotides are TGTGCCAGCTCCTCGGACGGGGAATGGACCTACGAGCAGTACTTC.

With respect to this clone: Other nucleotide sequences from this sample produce the same CDR3. V usage is TRBV27 and J usage is TRBJ1-5; possibly TRBD1 for D (6 bases). V was pared by 4 bases and J by 2 bases, with 9 bases between. CDR3 size: 14 residues. CDR1 and CDR2 (germline): MNHEY, SMNVEV (reference sequence). CDR3 sequence (DNA): TGTGCCAGCAGTTCGAGACAGGGCAATCAGCCCCAGCATTTT. Encoded protein: CASSSRQGNQPQHF.

The rearrangement links TRBV19 to TRBJ1-1; D remains ambiguous. In germline, CDR1 is LNHDA, CDR2 SQIVND (reference sequence). The CDR3 spans 15 residues. The V gene lost 2 bases and the J gene lost 3 bases, with 13 bases spanning the gap. The CDR3 reads CASSIFGVTYTEAFF. CDR3 DNA sequence: TGTGCCAGTAGTATATTTGGGGTAACGTACACTGAAGCTTTCTTT.

The rearrangement uses TRBV28 and TRBJ2-1; D unresolved. The V end lost 3 bases, the J end lost 5 bases, and 11 bases lay between the germline ends. This CDR3 is built from 14 residues. The germline V gene encodes CDR1 MDHEN and CDR2 SYDVKM. CDR3 nucleotides: TGTGCCAGCAGTTTCATAGCTGGGAACAATGAGCAGTTCTTC. Residues: CASSFIAGNNEQFF.

The V gene is TRBV11-2, the J gene TRBJ2-5; TRBD1 aligns across 8 bases. The CDR3 is 15 amino acids. CDR1 and CDR2 from the germline V gene are SGHAT and FQNNGV. The junction had 8 bases not matched to a gene; V was cut back by 3 bases and J by 5 bases. The CDR3 bases are TGTGCCAGCAGCTTGGGGCAGGGGGCATGGGAGACCCAGTACTTC. Translation gives CASSLGQGAWETQYF.

The CDR3 region has the DNA TGTGCCAGCAGTCCCCTGGGGGGTGGCTCGCAGTATTTT. Its protein is CASSPLGGGSQYF. The rearrangement uses TRBV28 and TRBJ2-3, with D tentatively TRBD2 (6 bases). In germline, CDR1 is MDHEN, CDR2 SYDVKM. The CDR3 has 13 residues. Trimming pared 5 bases from V and 10 bases from J, leaving 16 bases between.

The chain joins TRBV7-8 to TRBJ2-7; 8 bases match TRBD1. Trimming at V came to 3 bases and at J to 5 bases, leaving 9 bases not matched to a gene. CDR3 length equals 15 residues. From germline, CDR1 is SGHVS and CDR2 FQNEAQ. The CDR3 loop reads CASSFFDRGGNEQYF. The CDR3 DNA is TGTGCCAGCAGCTTTTTCGACAGGGGTGGGAACGAGCAGTACTTC.

In DNA, the CDR3 is TGTGCCAGCAGCTTATGGGCAACCTACGAGCAGTACTTC. Translation gives CASSLWATYEQYF. V and J are TRBV11-2 and TRBJ2-7; D is undetermined. There are 13 residues in the CDR3. Germline loops: CDR1 SGHAT, CDR2 FQNNGV. V lost 2 bases and J 2 bases, leaving 7 bases between the germline ends.

V is TRBV6-5 and J is TRBJ2-5; tentative D call: TRBD2 (5 bases). This CDR3 contains 12 residues. The germline gives CDR1 MNHEY, CDR2 SVGAGI. Deletions cut 10 bases from V and 4 bases from J, with 13 bases between. DNA of the CDR3: TGTGCCATCGGTCGTCGGGGAGAGACCCAGTACTTC. Translation gives CAIGRRGETQYF.

This chain connects TRBV10-3 to TRBJ2-7; possible D gene TRBD1, 5 bases. The CDR3 contains 14 residues. Germline lookup yields CDR1 ENHRY and CDR2 SYGVKD. The V and J ends lost 3 bases and 0 bases respectively, with 9 bases between them. The CDR3: CAISDDSSSYEQYF. As DNA, the CDR3 is TGTGCCATCAGTGACGACAGCAGCTCCTACGAGCAGTACTTC.

This clone appeared once. The chain recombines TRBV28 with TRBJ2-3; 10 bases agree with TRBD2. Germline-derived CDR1 and CDR2 are MDHEN and SYDVKM. The length of the CDR3 is 16 residues. V shed 3 bases, J shed 9 bases, and the junction held 12 bases outside the gene matches. The CDR3 region has the DNA TGTGCCAGCAGTTTTCCTCCTAGCGGGAGTTTTGTAACGCAGTATTTT. Its translation is CASSFPPSGSFVTQYF.

The V gene is TRBV10-3, the J gene TRBJ1-1; 9 nucleotides match TRBD1. Germline V CDR1 and CDR2: ENHRY, SYGVKD. V was pared by 5 bases and J by 1 base, with 2 bases of the junction left unmatched. This CDR3 has 14 residues. The CDR3 DNA reads TGTGCCATCAGTACGACAGGGGGGAACACTGAAGCTTTCTTT. It is translated as CAISTTGGNTEAFF.

V usage is TRBV7-9 and J usage is TRBJ2-7; 10 nucleotides agree with TRBD1. J lost 7 bases, V lost 5 bases, and 8 bases had no gene match. Per the germline V gene, CDR1 is SEHNR and CDR2 is FQNEAQ (reference sequence). CDR3 size: 14 residues. In nucleotides, the CDR3 is TGTGCCAGCAGCCCTGGGGGACAGGGGAGTGAGCAGTACTTC. Translation: CASSPGGQGSEQYF.

This chain connects TRBV7-9 to TRBJ2-7, with 7 bases fitting TRBD1. The CDR3 is 13 amino acids. Losses at the gene ends were 6 bases for V and 1 base for J; bases not matched to a gene: 3. CDR1 and CDR2 from the germline V gene are SEHNR and FQNEAQ (reference sequence). The CDR3 region is CASRRGQSYEQYF. CDR3 DNA: TGTGCCAGCAGAAGGGGACAGTCCTACGAGCAGTACTTC. Full variable domain (rest looked up from reference TRBV7-9 and TRBJ2-7): DTGVSQNPRHKITKRGQNVTFRCDPISEHNRLYWYRQTLGQGPEFLTYFQNEAQLEKSRLLSDRFSAERPKGSFSTLEIQRTEQGDSAMYLCASRRGQSYEQYFGPGTRLTVT.

This clone is a singleton in its sample. The gene calls are TRBV19 and TRBJ2-7; the D is unclear. The CDR3 extends over 13 amino acids. Deletions cut 11 bases from V and 2 bases from J, with 16 bases between. CDR1 is LNHDA and CDR2 is SQIVND in the germline V gene (reference sequence). CDR3 DNA: TGTGCCTCAAAGGGCCTTTCAGCCTACGAGCAGTACTTC. This gives the protein CASKGLSAYEQYF.

This clone showed up just once. The V and J genes are TRBV2 and TRBJ2-5; 13 bases map to TRBD2. The CDR3 runs 15 residues. V was clipped by 4 bases and J by 5 bases; unmatched bases: 4. CDR1 and CDR2 from the germline V gene are SNHLY and FYNNEI. This chain's CDR3 is CASSGLAGGLETQYF. The CDR3 bases are TGTGCCAGCAGTGGACTAGCGGGAGGCTTGGAGACCCAGTACTTC.

The chain links TRBV7-3 to TRBJ1-1; 8 bases are shared with TRBD1. CDR1 and CDR2 from the germline V gene are SGHTA and FQGTGA. Losses at the gene ends were 2 bases for V and 1 base for J; bases not matched to a gene: 18. The CDR3 runs 20 residues. This CDR3 is CASSLSPLGRDRGENTEAFF. CDR3 nucleotide sequence: TGTGCCAGCAGCTTATCCCCCCTCGGCCGCGACAGGGGTGAGAACACTGAAGCTTTCTTT.